The present TCR beta chain was sequenced within a study of T-cell memory formation after mild COVID-19. As for the study in general: Largely, the TCR clusters proved donor specific.

TCRdb reanalysed the 5' RACE reads using MiXCR and keeps one entry per CDR3 protein. The sample has roughly 480,000 distinct CDR3 sequences, more than 20% seen once; the top ten hold approximately 12%. With 4 bases removed from V and 4 bases from J, the gap between germline ends came to 7 bases. The CDR3 is 12 residues long. With respect to this clonotype: Its antigen remains unidentified.

The study's findings and limits: Some responding clones appeared in pre-infection memory, suggesting cross-reactive memory joined. Contracting clones localized mainly to CM and EM when CD4+ and mainly to EMRA when CD8+. Specificity for SARS-CoV-2 was not confirmed among the second-wave clones peaking on day 37.

This rearrangement joins TRBV12-3 or TRBV12-4 to TRBJ1-1, with D uncertain. The clonotype was recovered from an adult woman who had mild COVID-19 (a few samples of this study predate the infection). Cell type and time point are not known. The specimen was PBMCs or a T cell subset sorted from them (not recorded which). This chain's CDR3 is CASSSEGTEAFF. The CDR3 nucleotides are TGTGCCAGCAGTTCAGAGGGCACTGAAGCTTTCTTT.